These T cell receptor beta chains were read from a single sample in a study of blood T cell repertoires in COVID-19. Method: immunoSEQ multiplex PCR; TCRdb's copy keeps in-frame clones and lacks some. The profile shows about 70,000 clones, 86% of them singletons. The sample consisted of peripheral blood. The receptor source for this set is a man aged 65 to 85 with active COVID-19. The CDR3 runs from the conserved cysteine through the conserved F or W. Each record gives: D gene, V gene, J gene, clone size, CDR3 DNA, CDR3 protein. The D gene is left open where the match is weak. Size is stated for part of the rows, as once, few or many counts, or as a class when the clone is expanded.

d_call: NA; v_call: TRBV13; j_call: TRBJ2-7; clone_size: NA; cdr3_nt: TGTGCCAGCAGCCCCTTGACCCCGGGCTACGAGCAGTACTTC; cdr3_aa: CASSPLTPGYEQYF
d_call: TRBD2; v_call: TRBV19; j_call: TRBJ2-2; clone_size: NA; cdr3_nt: TGTGCCAGTAGTGATAGCGGGAGGGCCACCGGGGAGCTGTTTTTT; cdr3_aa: CASSDSGRATGELFF
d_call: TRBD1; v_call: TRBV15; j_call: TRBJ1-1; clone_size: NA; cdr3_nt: TGTGCCACCAGCAGAGTAGTTGGGACAGGAGGGGCCGGGGAAGCTTTCTTT; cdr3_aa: CATSRVVGTGGAGEAFF
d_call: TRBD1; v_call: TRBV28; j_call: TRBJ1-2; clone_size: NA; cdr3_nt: TGTGCCAGCAGCCCCAGGGGGCGCGGCTACACCTTC; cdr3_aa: CASSPRGRGYTF
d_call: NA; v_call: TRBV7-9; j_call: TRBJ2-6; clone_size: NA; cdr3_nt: TGTGCCAGCCTTAGTTTGGGGGCGGCCTCTGGGGCCAACGTCCTGACTTTC; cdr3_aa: CASLSLGAASGANVLTF
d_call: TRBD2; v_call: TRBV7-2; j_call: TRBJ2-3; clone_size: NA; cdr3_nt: TGTGCCAGCAGCTTAGCGCGGGCGGGAGAGTTTTTCGATACGCAGTATTTT; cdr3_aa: CASSLARAGEFFDTQYF
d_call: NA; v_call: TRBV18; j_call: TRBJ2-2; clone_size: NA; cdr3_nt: TGTGCCAGCTCACCAACCACCGGGGCGGGAATATTCGCCGGGGAGCTGTTTTTT; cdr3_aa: CASSPTTGAGIFAGELFF
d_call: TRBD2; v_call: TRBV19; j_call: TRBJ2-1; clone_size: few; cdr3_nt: TGTGCCAGTAGTATAGTAGTTGGGACTAGCGGGAGCCCGTTCTTC; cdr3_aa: CASSIVVGTSGSPFF
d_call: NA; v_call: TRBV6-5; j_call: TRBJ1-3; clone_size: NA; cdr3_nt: TGTGCCAGCACCGGGGGGCATAACACCATATATTTT; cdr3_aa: CASTGGHNTIYF
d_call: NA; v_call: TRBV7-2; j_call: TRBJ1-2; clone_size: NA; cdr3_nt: TGTGCCAGCAGCTCGAACTATGGCTACACCTTC; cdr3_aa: CASSSNYGYTF
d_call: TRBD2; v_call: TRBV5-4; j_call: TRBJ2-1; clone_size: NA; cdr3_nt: TGTGCCAGCAGCCCCCGTGCTAGCGGGAGGGTTGAGCAGTTCTTC; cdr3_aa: CASSPRASGRVEQFF
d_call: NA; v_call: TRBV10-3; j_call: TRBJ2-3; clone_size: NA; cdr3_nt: TGTGCCACCAACCGGGACTCGGGCTCAGATACGCAGTATTTT; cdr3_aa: CATNRDSGSDTQYF
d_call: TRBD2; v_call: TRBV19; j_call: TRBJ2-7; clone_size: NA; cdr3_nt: TGTGCCAGTAGTATGATAGCGGGAGGCCCCTACGAGCAGTACTTC; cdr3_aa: CASSMIAGGPYEQYF
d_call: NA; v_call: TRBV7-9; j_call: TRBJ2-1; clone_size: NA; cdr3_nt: TGTGCCAGCTCCCTGGGGCTCTCCGACTACAATGAGCAGTTCTTC; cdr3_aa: CASSLGLSDYNEQFF
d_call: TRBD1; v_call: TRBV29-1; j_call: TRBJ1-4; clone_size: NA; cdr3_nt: TGCAGCGCCCATGCGACAGGGGCGCCGGAAAAACTGTTTTTT; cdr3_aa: CSAHATGAPEKLFF
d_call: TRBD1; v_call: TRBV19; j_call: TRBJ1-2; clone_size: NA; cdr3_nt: TGTGCCAGTAGCCACGCCGGGACAGGTGGACCCGGCTACACCTTC; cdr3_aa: CASSHAGTGGPGYTF
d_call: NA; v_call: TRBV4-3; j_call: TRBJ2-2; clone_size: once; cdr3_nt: TGCGCCAGCAGCCGGGCAGGGTGGGCCGGGGAGCTGTTTTTT; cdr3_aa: CASSRAGWAGELFF
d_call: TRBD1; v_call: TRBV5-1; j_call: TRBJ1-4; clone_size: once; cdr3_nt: TGCGCCAGCAGCTTGGCAGGGGGTTCGGGTGAAAAACTGTTTTTT; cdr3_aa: CASSLAGGSGEKLFF
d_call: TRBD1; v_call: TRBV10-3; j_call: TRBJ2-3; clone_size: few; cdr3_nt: TGTGCCACCTTCACAGGGGGCACAGATACGCAGTATTTT; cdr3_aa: CATFTGGTDTQYF
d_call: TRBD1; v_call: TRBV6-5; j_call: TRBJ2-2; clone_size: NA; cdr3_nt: TGTGCCAGCAGCCAGGACAGGGGACGCACCGGGGAGCTGTTTTTT; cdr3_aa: CASSQDRGRTGELFF
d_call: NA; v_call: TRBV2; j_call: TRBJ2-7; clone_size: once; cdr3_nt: TGTGCCAGCAGTGACCAGGGGCAGGCGGCCTACGAGCAGTACTTC; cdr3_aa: CASSDQGQAAYEQYF
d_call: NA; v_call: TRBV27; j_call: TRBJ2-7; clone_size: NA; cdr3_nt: TGTGCCAGCAGTTTATTAGGGGCAGGGGTCGAGCAGTACTTC; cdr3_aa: CASSLLGAGVEQYF
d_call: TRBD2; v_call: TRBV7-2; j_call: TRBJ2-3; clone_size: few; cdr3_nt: TGTGCCAGCAGCCCGGGGGGGAGGAGGTCAGATACGCAGTATTTT; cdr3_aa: CASSPGGRRSDTQYF
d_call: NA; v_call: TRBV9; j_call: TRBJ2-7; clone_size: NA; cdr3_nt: TGCGCCAGCAGCGTGGTCGGGACATCCTACGAGCAGTACTTC; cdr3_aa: CASSVVGTSYEQYF
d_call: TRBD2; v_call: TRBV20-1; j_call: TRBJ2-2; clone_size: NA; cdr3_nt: TGCAGTGCTAGTCGTCTAGCGGGCACATCGAACACCGGGGAGCTGTTTTTT; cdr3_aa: CSASRLAGTSNTGELFF
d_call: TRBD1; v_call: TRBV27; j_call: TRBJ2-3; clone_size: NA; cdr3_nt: TGTGCCAGCAGGAGGGGGCAGGGGCCCGGAGATACGCAGTATTTT; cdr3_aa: CASRRGQGPGDTQYF
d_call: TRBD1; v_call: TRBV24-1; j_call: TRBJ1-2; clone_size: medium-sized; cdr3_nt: TGTGCCACCAGTGATTGGGACAGGGCGCGGGGCTACACCTTC; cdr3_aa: CATSDWDRARGYTF
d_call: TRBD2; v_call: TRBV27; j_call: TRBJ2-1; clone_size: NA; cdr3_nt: TGTGCCAGCAGTTCACGACTAGCGGGTGGGTACAATGAGCAGTTCTTC; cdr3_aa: CASSSRLAGGYNEQFF
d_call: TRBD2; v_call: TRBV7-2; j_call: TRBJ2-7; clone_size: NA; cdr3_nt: TGTGCCAGCAGCCTGACTAGCGGGCCAGCCTACGAGCAGTACTTC; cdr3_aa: CASSLTSGPAYEQYF
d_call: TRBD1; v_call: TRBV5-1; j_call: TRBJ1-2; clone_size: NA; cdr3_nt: TGCGCCAGCAGCGCGACAGGGGACGACTATGGCTACACCTTC; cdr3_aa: CASSATGDDYGYTF
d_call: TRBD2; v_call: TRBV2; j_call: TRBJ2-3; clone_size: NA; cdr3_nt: TGTGCCAGCAGCTGGGGGGGGACTCGAGATACGCAGTATTTT; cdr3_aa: CASSWGGTRDTQYF
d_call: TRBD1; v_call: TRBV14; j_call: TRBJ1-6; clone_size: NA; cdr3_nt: TGTGCCAGCAGCCATGGGACAGACTTATATAATTCACCCCTCCACTTT; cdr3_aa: CASSHGTDLYNSPLHF
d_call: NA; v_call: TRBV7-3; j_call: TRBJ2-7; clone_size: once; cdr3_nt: TGTGCCAGCAGCAAAGACAGCATCTACGAGCAGTACTTC; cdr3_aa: CASSKDSIYEQYF
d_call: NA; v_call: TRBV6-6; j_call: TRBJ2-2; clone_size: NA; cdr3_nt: TGTGCCAGCAGTCCCCGTCGGAGAGCGGCGAACACCGGGGAGCTGTTTTTT; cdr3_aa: CASSPRRRAANTGELFF
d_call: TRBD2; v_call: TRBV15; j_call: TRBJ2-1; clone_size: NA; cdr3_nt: TGTGCCACCAGCAGAGATTGGGTCGGCGGGAGGTACAATGAGCAGTTCTTC; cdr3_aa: CATSRDWVGGRYNEQFF
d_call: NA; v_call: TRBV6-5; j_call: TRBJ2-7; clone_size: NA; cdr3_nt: TGTGCCAGCAGTCTCCAGAGCGGGCCCTCCTACGAGCAGTACTTC; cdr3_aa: CASSLQSGPSYEQYF
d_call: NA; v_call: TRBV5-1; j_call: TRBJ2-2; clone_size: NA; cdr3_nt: TGCGCCAGCAGCTTGATGCCCAGGGCCCCCGGGGAGCTGTTTTTT; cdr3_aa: CASSLMPRAPGELFF
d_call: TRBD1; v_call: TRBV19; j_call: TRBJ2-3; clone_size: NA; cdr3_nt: TGTGCCAGTAGTATACTGGACAGGGGTACGCAGTATTTT; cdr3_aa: CASSILDRGTQYF
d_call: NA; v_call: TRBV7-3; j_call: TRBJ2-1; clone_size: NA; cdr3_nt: TGTGCCAGCAGCACCGACTACCGGGCGGGTGAGCAGTTCTTC; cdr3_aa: CASSTDYRAGEQFF
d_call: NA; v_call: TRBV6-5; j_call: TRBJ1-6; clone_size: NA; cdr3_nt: TGTGCCAGCAGCCCGCGACAGTTGAGGTCACCCCTCCACTTT; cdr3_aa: CASSPRQLRSPLHF
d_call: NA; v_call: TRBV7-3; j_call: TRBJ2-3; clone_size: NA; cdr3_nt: TGTGCCAGCAGCCCCCCAGACACAGATACGCAGTATTTT; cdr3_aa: CASSPPDTDTQYF
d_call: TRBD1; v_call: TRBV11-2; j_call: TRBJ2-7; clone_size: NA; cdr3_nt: TGTGCCAGCAGCTTATCCGGGACAGGGGCGGACGAGCAGTACTTC; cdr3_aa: CASSLSGTGADEQYF
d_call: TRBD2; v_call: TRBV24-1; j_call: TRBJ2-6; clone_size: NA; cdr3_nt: TGTGCCACCGGCTACGGGGGGGCTGGGGCCAACGTCCTGACTTTC; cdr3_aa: CATGYGGAGANVLTF